One sample yielded the 2 T cell receptor beta chains listed below, sequenced in a study of vaccination effects on CD4 cells after COVID-19. Clones were read by immunoSEQ multiplex PCR, and TCRdb kept only the in-frame ones, dropping some. The repertoire includes around 63,000 clones, approximately 75% of them detected once, and 3.7% sits in the top ten. Antigens for these TCRs are unknown. ViraFEST expansion of antigen-specific CD4+ T cells with viral peptide pools preceded sequencing. When around ten days of culture had elapsed, CD4+ T cells were isolated. In the vaccine recipients, nucleocapsid antibodies were negative and there was no prior SARS-CoV-2 infection. The material was CD4+ T cells from PBMCs cultured with HCoV-OC43 spike peptides, obtained before COVID-19 vaccination. Documented subset: HCoV-OC43 spike overlapping peptide pool stimulation. These receptors came from a human donor who received a COVID-19 vaccine.

The chain couples TRBV4-1 to TRBJ2-6; D may be TRBD1 (6 bases). CDR1 is MGHRA and CDR2 is YSYEKL in the germline V gene. The CDR3 has 18 amino acids. V was clipped by 2 bases and J by 1 base, with 15 bases between them. The CDR3 DNA sequence: TGCGCCAGCAGCCAACGACAGGCGGTGGCTTCTGGGGCCAACGTCCTGACTTTC. Translation gives CASSQRQAVASGANVLTF.

The J gene is TRBJ2-5, the V gene TRBV5-1; the D call may be TRBD1 or TRBD2 (6 bases each). V gave up 0 bases and J gave up 5 bases, with 14 bases separating them. The CDR3 totals 15 residues. Germline-derived CDR1 and CDR2 are SGHRS and YFSETQ. The CDR3 is CASSLALRGVETQYF. As DNA, the CDR3 is TGCGCCAGCAGCTTGGCCTTGAGGGGGGTGGAGACCCAGTACTTC.